The rows below give T cell receptor beta chains drawn from one sample of a study of blood T cell repertoires in COVID-19. Data came from immunoSEQ multiplex PCR; TCRdb stores just in-frame clones and leaves some out. The table shows hundreds of thousands of clones, with approximately 90% occurring only once. Sequencing used PBMCs or T cells enriched from blood (not recorded which). The receptors shown here come from a woman aged 18-30 years who had recovered from COVID-19. Each CDR3 is given with its conserved first and last residue. The D gene is left open where the match is weak. For some rows the clone size is stated as once, few or many, or as a class when expanded; others skip it.

V gene: TRBV15; D gene: TRBD1; J gene: TRBJ2-2; clone size: NA; CDR3 protein: CATSRDRGQGGAGELFF; CDR3 DNA: TGTGCCACCAGCAGAGATAGGGGACAGGGAGGGGCCGGGGAGCTGTTTTTT
V gene: TRBV9; D gene: TRBD1; J gene: TRBJ2-1; clone size: NA; CDR3 protein: CASSVVGTGHYNEQFF; CDR3 DNA: TGTGCCAGCAGCGTAGTCGGGACAGGTCACTACAATGAGCAGTTCTTC
V gene: TRBV4-3; D gene: NA; J gene: TRBJ2-5; clone size: NA; CDR3 protein: CASSQEARVQETQYF; CDR3 DNA: TGCGCCAGCAGCCAAGAGGCCAGGGTACAAGAGACCCAGTACTTC
V gene: TRBV5-4; D gene: TRBD1; J gene: TRBJ2-7; clone size: NA; CDR3 protein: CASSPSGQGLYEQYF; CDR3 DNA: TGTGCCAGCAGCCCGTCGGGACAGGGTCTCTACGAGCAGTACTTC
V gene: TRBV7-3; D gene: NA; J gene: TRBJ2-1; clone size: NA; CDR3 protein: CASSSDSYNEQFF; CDR3 DNA: TGTGCCAGCAGCTCCGACAGTTACAATGAGCAGTTCTTC
V gene: TRBV6-5; D gene: NA; J gene: TRBJ1-1; clone size: NA; CDR3 protein: CASSKQGNTEAFF; CDR3 DNA: TGTGCCAGCAGTAAACAGGGGAACACTGAAGCTTTCTTT
V gene: TRBV12-3/TRBV12-4; D gene: TRBD1; J gene: TRBJ1-2; clone size: NA; CDR3 protein: CASTGDRVRGYTF; CDR3 DNA: TGTGCCAGCACCGGGGACAGGGTTAGAGGCTACACCTTC
V gene: TRBV15; D gene: NA; J gene: TRBJ2-1; clone size: NA; CDR3 protein: CATSRDEGTTIYNEQFF; CDR3 DNA: TGTGCCACCAGCAGAGATGAGGGGACAACCATCTACAATGAGCAGTTCTTC
V gene: TRBV27; D gene: TRBD2; J gene: TRBJ2-1; clone size: NA; CDR3 protein: CASTSGGNEQFF; CDR3 DNA: TGTGCCAGCACCTCGGGAGGTAATGAGCAGTTCTTC
V gene: TRBV6-5; D gene: TRBD1; J gene: TRBJ1-5; clone size: NA; CDR3 protein: CASILTGAGNQPQHF; CDR3 DNA: TGTGCCAGCATTTTAACAGGGGCGGGCAATCAGCCCCAGCATTTT
V gene: TRBV7-2; D gene: NA; J gene: TRBJ1-4; clone size: NA; CDR3 protein: CASSLMGGPNDGTNEKLFF; CDR3 DNA: TGTGCCAGCAGCCTAATGGGGGGACCCAACGACGGAACTAATGAAAAACTGTTTTTT
V gene: TRBV19; D gene: TRBD1; J gene: TRBJ1-5; clone size: NA; CDR3 protein: CASSILYDRVGQPQHF; CDR3 DNA: TGTGCCAGTAGTATCTTATACGACAGGGTCGGGCAGCCCCAGCATTTT
V gene: TRBV5-1; D gene: NA; J gene: TRBJ1-1; clone size: NA; CDR3 protein: CASSLVRGNGVTEAFF; CDR3 DNA: TGCGCCAGCAGCTTGGTTCGGGGGAACGGGGTCACTGAAGCTTTCTTT
V gene: TRBV30; D gene: NA; J gene: TRBJ2-2; clone size: NA; CDR3 protein: CAWSGHGQGRVGIGELFF; CDR3 DNA: TGTGCCTGGAGTGGCCATGGGCAGGGAAGGGTAGGCATCGGGGAGCTGTTTTTT
V gene: TRBV28; D gene: NA; J gene: TRBJ1-5; clone size: few; CDR3 protein: CASSPNGQPQHF; CDR3 DNA: TGTGCCAGCAGTCCCAACGGTCAGCCCCAGCATTTT
V gene: TRBV15; D gene: NA; J gene: TRBJ2-6; clone size: NA; CDR3 protein: CATSRRVGANVLTF; CDR3 DNA: TGTGCCACCAGCCGCAGGGTTGGGGCCAACGTCCTGACTTTC
V gene: TRBV5-1; D gene: TRBD1; J gene: TRBJ1-1; clone size: NA; CDR3 protein: CASSLEGGGLMETEAFF; CDR3 DNA: TGCGCCAGCAGCTTGGAAGGAGGGGGCCTTATGGAAACTGAAGCTTTCTTT
V gene: TRBV29-1; D gene: NA; J gene: TRBJ1-2; clone size: NA; CDR3 protein: CSVELLGHIPPMNGYTF; CDR3 DNA: TGCAGCGTTGAACTATTGGGACATATCCCTCCGATGAATGGCTACACCTTC
V gene: TRBV6-5; D gene: TRBD1; J gene: TRBJ1-1; clone size: NA; CDR3 protein: CASGDSRGLTEAFF; CDR3 DNA: TGTGCCAGCGGAGACTCCAGGGGGCTCACTGAAGCTTTCTTT
V gene: TRBV3-1/TRBV3-2; D gene: TRBD2; J gene: TRBJ2-7; clone size: few; CDR3 protein: CASSQGEAGGHEQYF; CDR3 DNA: TGTGCCAGCAGCCAAGGGGAAGCGGGAGGGCACGAGCAGTACTTC
V gene: TRBV5-1; D gene: TRBD1; J gene: TRBJ2-7; clone size: NA; CDR3 protein: CASGTGASYEQYF; CDR3 DNA: TGCGCCAGCGGGACAGGGGCCTCCTACGAGCAGTACTTC
V gene: TRBV30; D gene: NA; J gene: TRBJ1-1; clone size: NA; CDR3 protein: CAWGERGTEAFF; CDR3 DNA: TGTGCCTGGGGGGAGAGGGGGACTGAAGCTTTCTTT
V gene: TRBV20-1; D gene: NA; J gene: TRBJ1-4; clone size: NA; CDR3 protein: CSATEGGATNEKLFF; CDR3 DNA: TGCAGTGCTACTGAGGGGGGGGCGACTAATGAAAAACTGTTTTTT
V gene: TRBV24-1; D gene: TRBD1; J gene: TRBJ1-5; clone size: NA; CDR3 protein: CATSDGGQGNQPQHF; CDR3 DNA: TGTGCCACCAGTGATGGGGGACAGGGGAATCAGCCCCAGCATTTT
V gene: TRBV6-5; D gene: NA; J gene: TRBJ1-2; clone size: once; CDR3 protein: CASSQTPGEEGYTF; CDR3 DNA: TGTGCCAGCAGTCAAACCCCTGGGGAGGAAGGCTACACCTTC
V gene: TRBV7-2; D gene: NA; J gene: TRBJ2-1; clone size: NA; CDR3 protein: CASSLAGGLYNEQFF; CDR3 DNA: TGTGCCAGCAGCTTAGCAGGCGGACTTTACAATGAGCAGTTCTTC
V gene: TRBV4-2; D gene: NA; J gene: TRBJ1-2; clone size: once; CDR3 protein: CASSQVVRGREGYTF; CDR3 DNA: TGTGCCAGCAGCCAAGTTGTCCGGGGGAGGGAAGGCTACACCTTC
V gene: TRBV9; D gene: NA; J gene: TRBJ2-3; clone size: NA; CDR3 protein: CASSPLLRGVKTDTQYF; CDR3 DNA: TGTGCCAGCAGCCCATTATTGCGGGGAGTTAAAACAGATACGCAGTATTTT
V gene: TRBV4-3; D gene: NA; J gene: TRBJ2-7; clone size: NA; CDR3 protein: CASSQGETESYEQYF; CDR3 DNA: TGCGCCAGCAGCCAAGGAGAGACGGAGTCCTACGAGCAGTACTTC